The 18 T cell receptor beta chains in this list originate from one sample, sequenced in a study of shared clonotypes between healthy human individuals (TCRdb year 2020). The receptor library was made with the immunoSEQ multiplex PCR assay. Imported from immuneACCESS, the table was reduced by TCRdb to in-frame sequences with V and J called. These copies leave out some clones; in studies compared against another copy, an unresolved V gene accounts for under half, and the cause of the remainder is not known. The sample table lists approximately 180,000 clones, about 93% of them with a count of one. Jointly, the top ten make up around 0.067% of the sample. Material: naive CD4+ T cells sorted from blood. What this sample's cell subset or site label stands for: CD45RA+ positively selected. The source of these receptors is a woman in her 30s in good health.

The V call is TRBV7-2, the J call TRBJ1-2; maybe TRBD1 (5 bases). The CDR3 is made up of 13 amino acids. V lost 6 bases and J lost 3, with 11 bases in between. Per germline, CDR1 SGHTA and CDR2 FQGNSA. The CDR3 sequence is CASSQGYDYGYTF. CDR3 nucleotide sequence: TGTGCCAGCAGTCAGGGCTATGACTATGGCTACACCTTC.

This rearrangement joins TRBV13 to TRBJ2-7, with D perhaps TRBD1 (6 bases). Germline V lookup: CDR1 PRHDT, CDR2 FYEKMQ (reference sequence). The CDR3 is made up of 14 amino acids. V lost 2 bases and J lost 2, with 10 bases in between. CDR3 residues: CASSLRQDPYEQYF. CDR3 in DNA: TGTGCCAGCAGCTTACGACAGGACCCCTACGAGCAGTACTTC. Using reference TRBV13 and TRBJ2-7 for the parts outside the CDR3, the full variable domain is AAGVIQSPRHLIKEKRETATLKCYPIPRHDTVYWYQQGPGQDPQFLISFYEKMQSDKGSIPDRFSAQQFSDYHSELNMSSLELGDSALYFCASSLRQDPYEQYFGPGTRLTVT.

V and J are TRBV29-1 and TRBJ1-3; tentatively, D is TRBD1 (5 bases). CDR3 length: 12 amino acids. CDR1 and CDR2 (germline): SQVTM, ANQGSEA. V was shortened by 7 bases and J by 4 bases, with 11 bases between the two germline ends. Here the CDR3 DNA reads TGCAGCGCAGGGTCTCCCGGAAACACCATATATTTT. This codes for CSAGSPGNTIYF. The full variable domain, in which reference TRBV29-1 and TRBJ1-3 provide the parts outside the CDR3, is SAVISQKPSRDICQRGTSLTIQCQVDSQVTMMFWYRQQPGQSLTLIATANQGSEATYESGFVIDKFPISRPNLTFSTLTVSNMSPEDSSIYLCSAGSPGNTIYFGEGSWLTVV.

The chain uses TRBV6-1 and TRBJ2-5; TRBD2 matches at 11 bases. V dropped 5 bases and J dropped 3; count of bases not matched to a gene: 5. Germline loops: CDR1 MNHNS, CDR2 SASEGT. The CDR3 length is 15 residues. The CDR3 region is CASSLPGLAEETQYF. CDR3 nucleotide sequence: TGTGCCAGCAGTCTACCGGGACTAGCGGAAGAGACCCAGTACTTC.

This chain uses TRBV29-1 with TRBJ2-1, with 13 bases aligning to TRBD2. The germline gives CDR1 SQVTM, CDR2 ANQGSEA. Losses at the gene ends were 6 bases for V and 2 bases for J; bases not matched to a gene: 1. The CDR3 totals 14 residues. The CDR3 coding sequence is TGCAGCGTGGGACTAGCGGGGACCTACAATGAGCAGTTCTTC. This sequence encodes CSVGLAGTYNEQFF.

The V gene is TRBV5-6, the J gene TRBJ2-7; D is uncertain. This CDR3 is built from 11 residues. Looked up from germline, CDR1 is SGHDT and CDR2 is YYEEEE. V was trimmed by 2 bases and J by 7 bases, leaving 7 bases between them. The CDR3, as DNA: TGTGCCAGCAGCTTTCCTTGGGAGCAGTACTTC. This gives the protein CASSFPWEQYF. Full variable domain (missing parts from reference TRBV5-6 and TRBJ2-7): DAGVTQSPTHLIKTRGQQVTLRCSPKSGHDTVSWYQQALGQGPQFIFQYYEEEERQRGNFPDRFSGHQFPNYSSELNVNALLLGDSALYLCASSFPWEQYFGPGTRLTVT.

The chain recombines TRBV6-5 with TRBJ2-7; 7 bases are a match to TRBD1. V was pared by 6 bases and J by 6 bases, with 8 bases of the junction left unmatched. This CDR3 has 13 amino acids. Germline V gives CDR1 MNHEY, CDR2 SVGAGI. The CDR3 is CASSRLGGGEQYF. The DNA of the CDR3 is TGTGCCAGCAGCCGATTAGGGGGCGGCGAGCAGTACTTC.

V and J are TRBV18 and TRBJ2-3; 12 nucleotides agree with TRBD2. The V gene's germline CDR1 is KGHSH and CDR2 LQKENI. V dropped 2 bases and J dropped 5; count of bases not matched to a gene: 11. The CDR3 extends over 18 amino acids. In nucleotides, the CDR3 is TGTGCCAGCTCACCATGGCTAGCGGGAGGGCCGTTGGAAGATACGCAGTATTTT. Translating it yields CASSPWLAGGPLEDTQYF.

The table lists this clone with a count of one. The chain joins TRBV28 to TRBJ1-1; no clear D gene. Deletions cut 5 bases from V and 2 bases from J, with 12 bases between. Per germline, CDR1 MDHEN and CDR2 SYDVKM. The CDR3 is 14 amino acids. The CDR3 region is CASSPGGQNTEAFF. The CDR3 region has the DNA TGTGCCAGCAGTCCGGGAGGGCAAAACACTGAAGCTTTCTTT.

The rearrangement uses TRBV19 and TRBJ2-1; 11 positions match TRBD2. The junction had 4 bases not matched to a gene; V was cut back by 7 bases and J by 11 bases. Germline loops: CDR1 LNHDA, CDR2 SQIVND (reference sequence). The CDR3 totals 12 residues. CDR3 sequence reads: CASKGTSGKQFF. The CDR3 DNA reads as TGTGCCAGTAAGGGGACTAGCGGAAAGCAGTTCTTC.

The table lists this clone with a count of one. This chain connects TRBV28 to TRBJ2-7, with TRBD2 matching over 11 bases. The germline gives CDR1 MDHEN, CDR2 SYDVKM. This CDR3 is built from 15 residues. The junction had 1 base not matched to a gene; V was cut back by 3 bases and J by 0 bases. The CDR3 coding sequence is TGTGCCAGCAGTTTGGGGACTAGCGGCTCCTACGAGCAGTACTTC. It is translated as CASSLGTSGSYEQYF.

The chain combines TRBV18 with TRBJ1-6, with 7 bases aligning to TRBD1. Germline CDR1 KGHSH, CDR2 LQKENI. The junction had 4 bases not matched to a gene; V was cut back by 2 bases and J by 6 bases. The CDR3 loop spans 15 amino acids. This CDR3 is CASSPTGTVNSPLHF. Written as DNA, the CDR3 is TGTGCCAGCTCACCAACCGGGACAGTTAATTCACCCCTCCACTTT.

The V and J genes are TRBV30 and TRBJ1-1, with TRBD1 matching over 8 bases. With 3 bases clipped from V and 5 bases from J, the junction kept 14 bases outside the gene matches. Germline V gives CDR1 GTSNPN, CDR2 SVGIG (reference sequence). The CDR3 is 16 amino acids. For the CDR3, the DNA is TGTGCCTGGAGCGCCGATAGGACAGGGAGGTATACTGAAGCTTTCTTT. This translates into CAWSADRTGRYTEAFF.

This sequence joins TRBV11-2 and TRBJ2-7; D possibly matches TRBD1 or TRBD2 (5 bases each). Looked up from germline, CDR1 is SGHAT and CDR2 is FQNNGV. This CDR3 comprises 17 residues. V lost 5 bases, J lost 1 base, and 21 bases lay in between. The CDR3 DNA reads as TGTGCCAGCAGCGCTGGGACCCAGCGGAGGTTTTCCTACGAGCAGTACTTC. Translating gives CASSAGTQRRFSYEQYF.

Notes on this clone: Different DNA sequences within this sample yield the same CDR3. The chain combines TRBV6-6 with TRBJ1-5; perhaps TRBD1 as D (5 bases). CDR1 is MNHNY and CDR2 is SVGAGI in the germline V gene (reference sequence). The length of the CDR3 is 15 residues. The germline V and J ends were trimmed by 6 bases and 2 bases, with 14 bases remaining between them. The DNA of the CDR3 is TGTGCCAGCAGCCTCGGAACGGGGGGCAATCAGCCCCAGCATTTT. This codes for CASSLGTGGNQPQHF.

V is TRBV7-9 and J is TRBJ2-7; the D gene is possibly TRBD1 (5 bases). The CDR3 is made up of 13 amino acids. V was cut by 1 base and J by 2 bases, with 6 bases left in between. Germline V gene data show CDR1 as SEHNR and CDR2 as FQNEAQ (reference sequence). The DNA for the CDR3 is TGTGCCAGCAGCTTAGAAGGGGCCTACGAGCAGTACTTC. Its translation is CASSLEGAYEQYF.

The V gene is TRBV2, the J gene TRBJ2-1; no clear D gene. Trimming stripped 2 bases from V and 8 bases from J, with 4 bases between. Germline values: CDR1 SNHLY, CDR2 FYNNEI. The CDR3 is made up of 11 amino acids. CDR3 sequence: CASSESYEQFF. CDR3 DNA: TGTGCCAGCAGTGAAAGCTATGAGCAGTTCTTC. Complete variable domain (other parts from reference TRBV2 and TRBJ2-1): EPEVTQTPSHQVTQMGQEVILRCVPISNHLYFYWYRQILGQKVEFLVSFYNNEISEKSEIFDDQFSVERPDGSNFTLKIRSTKLEDSAMYFCASSESYEQFFGPGTRLTVL.

V gene TRBV2 combines with J gene TRBJ1-4; tentative D call: TRBD1 (5 bases). The germline V gene has CDR1 SNHLY and CDR2 FYNNEI. The CDR3 has 15 residues. V was shortened by 3 bases and J by 7 bases, with 15 bases between the two germline ends. CDR3 in amino acids: CASSDGDLVSEKLFF. CDR3 DNA: TGTGCCAGCAGTGATGGGGACCTCGTAAGTGAAAAACTGTTTTTT.